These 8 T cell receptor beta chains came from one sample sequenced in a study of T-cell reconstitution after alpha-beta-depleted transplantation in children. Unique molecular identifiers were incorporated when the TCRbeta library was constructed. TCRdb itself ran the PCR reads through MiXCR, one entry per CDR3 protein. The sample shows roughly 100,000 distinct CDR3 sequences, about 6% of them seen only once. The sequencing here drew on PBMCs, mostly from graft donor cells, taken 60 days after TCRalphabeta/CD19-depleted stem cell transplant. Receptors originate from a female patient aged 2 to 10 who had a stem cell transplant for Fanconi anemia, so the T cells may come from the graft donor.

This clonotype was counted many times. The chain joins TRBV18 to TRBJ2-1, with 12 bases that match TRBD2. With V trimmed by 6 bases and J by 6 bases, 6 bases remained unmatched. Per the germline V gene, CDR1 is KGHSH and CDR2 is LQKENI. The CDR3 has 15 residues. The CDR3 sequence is CASSLAGGQGNEQFF. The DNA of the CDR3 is TGTGCCAGCTCCCTAGCGGGAGGGCAAGGCAATGAGCAGTTCTTC.

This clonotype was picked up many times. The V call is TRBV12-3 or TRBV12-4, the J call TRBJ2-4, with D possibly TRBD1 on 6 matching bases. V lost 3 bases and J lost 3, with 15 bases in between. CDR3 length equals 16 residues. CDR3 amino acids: CASSFPADSLKNIQYF. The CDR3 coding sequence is TGTGCCAGCAGTTTCCCCGCGGACAGCCTCAAAAACATTCAGTACTTC.

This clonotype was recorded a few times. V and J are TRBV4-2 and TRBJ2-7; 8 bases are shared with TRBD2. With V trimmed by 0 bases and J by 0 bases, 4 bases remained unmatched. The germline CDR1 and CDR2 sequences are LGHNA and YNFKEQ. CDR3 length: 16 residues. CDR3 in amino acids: CASSQEGSGASYEQYF. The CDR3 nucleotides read TGTGCCAGCAGCCAAGAGGGTAGCGGGGCCTCCTACGAGCAGTACTTC.

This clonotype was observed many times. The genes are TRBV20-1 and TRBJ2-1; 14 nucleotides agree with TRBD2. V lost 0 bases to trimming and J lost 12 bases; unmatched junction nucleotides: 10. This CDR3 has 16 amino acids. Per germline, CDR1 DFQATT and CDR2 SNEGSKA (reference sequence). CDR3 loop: CSARDPGTSGRSGQFF. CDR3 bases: TGCAGTGCTAGAGATCCCGGGACTAGCGGGAGATCGGGGCAGTTCTTC.

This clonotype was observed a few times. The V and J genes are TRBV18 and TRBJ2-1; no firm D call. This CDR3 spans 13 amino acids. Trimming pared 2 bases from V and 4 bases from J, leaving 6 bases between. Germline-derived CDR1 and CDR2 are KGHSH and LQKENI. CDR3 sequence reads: CASSPSRYNEQFF. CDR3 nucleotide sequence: TGTGCCAGCTCACCATCGAGATACAATGAGCAGTTCTTC.

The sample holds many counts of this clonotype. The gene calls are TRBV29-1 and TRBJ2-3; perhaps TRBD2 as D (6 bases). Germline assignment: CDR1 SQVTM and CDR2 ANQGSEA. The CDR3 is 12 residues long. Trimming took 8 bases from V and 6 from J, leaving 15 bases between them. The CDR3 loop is CSLGGGEDTQYF. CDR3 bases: TGCAGCTTGGGGGGAGGAGAGGATACGCAGTATTTT.

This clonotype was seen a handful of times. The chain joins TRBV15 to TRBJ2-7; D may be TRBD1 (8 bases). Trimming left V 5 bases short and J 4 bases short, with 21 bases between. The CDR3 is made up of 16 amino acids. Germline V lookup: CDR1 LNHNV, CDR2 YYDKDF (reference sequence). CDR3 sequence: CATSAGDRGGLYEQYF. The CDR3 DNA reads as TGTGCCACCAGCGCGGGAGACAGGGGCGGTTTGTACGAGCAGTACTTC. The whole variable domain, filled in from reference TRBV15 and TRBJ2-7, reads DAMVIQNPRYQVTQFGKPVTLSCSQTLNHNVMYWYQQKSSQAPKLLFHYYDKDFNNEADTPDNFQSRRPNTSFCFLDIRSPGLGDTAMYLCATSAGDRGGLYEQYFGPGTRLTVT.

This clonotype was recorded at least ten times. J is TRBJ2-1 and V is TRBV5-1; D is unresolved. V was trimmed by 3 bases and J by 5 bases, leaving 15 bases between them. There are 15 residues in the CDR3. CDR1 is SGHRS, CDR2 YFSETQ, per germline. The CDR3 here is CASSSIMTANNEQFF. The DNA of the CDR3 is TGCGCCAGCAGCTCCATAATGACCGCAAACAATGAGCAGTTCTTC.